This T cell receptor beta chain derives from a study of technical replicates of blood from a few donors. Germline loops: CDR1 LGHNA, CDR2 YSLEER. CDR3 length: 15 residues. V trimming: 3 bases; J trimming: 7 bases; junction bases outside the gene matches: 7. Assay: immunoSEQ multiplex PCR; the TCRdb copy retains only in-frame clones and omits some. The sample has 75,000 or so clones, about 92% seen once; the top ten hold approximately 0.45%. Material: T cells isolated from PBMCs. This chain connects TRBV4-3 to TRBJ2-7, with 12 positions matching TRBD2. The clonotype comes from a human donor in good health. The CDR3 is CASSHRLAGVFEQYF. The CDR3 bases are TGCGCCAGCAGCCATCGACTAGCGGGAGTGTTTGAGCAGTACTTC.